The rows below give T cell receptor beta chains drawn from one sample of a study of blood T cell repertoires in COVID-19. Libraries were prepared by immunoSEQ multiplex PCR; TCRdb keeps only in-frame clonotypes and omits some of them. The repertoire consists of 150,000 or so clones, with about nine tenths occurring once and the leading ten covering about 4%. The source material was PBMCs or T cells enriched from blood (not recorded which). Receptors were obtained from a woman between 40 and 55 years old who had been exposed to COVID-19. Each CDR3 is given with its conserved first and last residue. The order of the fields is V gene, D gene, J gene, CDR3 DNA, CDR3 protein. A D gene is named only where the DNA matches it firmly.

>TRBV4-3|TRBD1|TRBJ1-1
TGCGCCAGCAGCCAAGGCCCCAAGGGGGCAGGCCCTCTGAACACTGAAGCTTTCTTT
CASSQGPKGAGPLNTEAFF
>TRBV5-6|TRBD1|TRBJ1-2
TGTGCCAGCAGCTTGATTGCGGGACAGTATTATAACTATGGCTACACCTTC
CASSLIAGQYYNYGYTF
>TRBV6-4|-|TRBJ2-2
TGTGCCAGCAGTACAGGATTGAACACCGGGGAGCTGTTTTTT
CASSTGLNTGELFF
>TRBV6-2/TRBV6-3|-|TRBJ2-7
TGTGCCAGCAGCCCTGCGGGTGTGGGCAACTACGAGCAGTACTTC
CASSPAGVGNYEQYF
>TRBV5-1|TRBD2|TRBJ2-5
TGCGCCAGCAGCTGGAGGGGTAGCGGGAGGTTGATGGAGACCCAGTACTTC
CASSWRGSGRLMETQYF
>TRBV6-5|TRBD1|TRBJ2-7
TGTGCCAGCAGCTCTACCGGGACAGGTTTATACGAGCAGTACTTC
CASSSTGTGLYEQYF
>TRBV4-2|-|TRBJ1-4
TGTGCCAGCAGCCAAGGGATCAGGGCGGCAACTAATGAAAAACTGTTTTTT
CASSQGIRAATNEKLFF
>TRBV6-5|-|TRBJ1-1
TGTGCCAGCTCCCAACAGAACACTGAAGCTTTCTTT
CASSQQNTEAFF
>TRBV6-1|-|TRBJ1-6
TGTGCCAGCAGTGAAAGGACAGCTAATTCACCCCTCCACTTT
CASSERTANSPLHF
>TRBV5-1|-|TRBJ1-3
TGCGCCAGCAGCTTGGAAAGCTCGGGGTTTGGAAACACCATATATTTT
CASSLESSGFGNTIYF
>TRBV29-1|-|TRBJ1-5
TGCAGCGTATCCGAAGGGAGGGGTAGCAATCAGCCCCAGCATTTT
CSVSEGRGSNQPQHF
>TRBV29-1|TRBD1|TRBJ2-5
TGCAGCGTTGGGGGGACAGGGGCGGGAAAGACCCAGTACTTC
CSVGGTGAGKTQYF
>TRBV3-1/TRBV3-2|-|TRBJ1-2
TGTGCCAGCAGACCTCCGGGTAACTATGGCTACACCTTC
CASRPPGNYGYTF
>TRBV4-1|TRBD2|TRBJ2-5
TGCGCCAGCAGCCCTATAGCGGGAAAGGAGACCCAGTACTTC
CASSPIAGKETQYF
>TRBV6-2/TRBV6-3|-|TRBJ2-7
TGTGCCAGCAGTTATACAGGGCTGACTGAGCAGTACTTC
CASSYTGLTEQYF